The clone carrying this T cell receptor beta chain has ten or more counts. Its antigen remains unknown. It was with unique molecular identifiers that the TCRbeta library was prepared. In TCRdb, the PCR reads were re-called with MiXCR into one record per CDR3 protein. The table includes 98,000 or so distinct CDR3 sequences, 23% detected once. The sample comes from a study of T-cell reconstitution after alpha-beta-depleted transplantation in children. Study results and limitations: T cells produced anew were the main source of T-cell counts and diversity one year after transplant.

V lost 2 bases, J lost 6 bases, and 17 bases lay in between. The length of the CDR3 is 14 residues. Per the germline V gene, CDR1 is DFQATT and CDR2 is SNEGSKA (reference sequence). This receptor was obtained from a boy between 2 and 10 years old with acute lymphoblastic leukemia, due to receive a stem cell transplant. The gene calls are TRBV20-1 and TRBJ2-7; no firm D call. Source: PBMCs, taken before TCRalphabeta/CD19-depleted stem cell transplant. The CDR3 DNA sequence: TGCAGTGCTAGACTTACCGGCCCTACGACCGAGCAGTACTTC. Translated: CSARLTGPTTEQYF.